These 7 T cell receptor beta chains were sequenced from one sample in a study of PD-1 blockade in classical Hodgkin lymphoma. Every patient was affected by relapse after autologous stem cell transplantation, while exposure to brentuximab vedotin was not uniform. Profiling relied on immunoSEQ multiplex PCR, and the TCRdb table lists in-frame clones only, not all of them. The sample comprises 43,000 or so clones, around nine tenths of which are singletons, and just over 9% rests with the top ten. The material was peripheral blood mononuclear cells (PBMCs), obtained at baseline. Every receptor here comes from a human donor with classical Hodgkin lymphoma.

The CDR3 here is CASSSDRDYGYTF. CDR3 nucleotide sequence: TGTGCCAGCTCTTCTGACAGGGACTATGGCTACACCTTC. V and J are TRBV18 and TRBJ1-2, with 7 bases aligning to TRBD1. This CDR3 contains 13 residues. Germline loops: CDR1 KGHSH, CDR2 LQKENI. Trimming cost V 6 bases and J 3 bases; bases outside gene matches: 4.

The CDR3 loop is CASSPSSYEQYF. The DNA of the CDR3 is TGTGCCAGCAGCCCAAGCTCCTACGAGCAGTACTTC. The gene calls are TRBV7-8 and TRBJ2-7; the D is unclear. CDR1 is SGHVS, CDR2 FQNEAQ, per germline. Trimming pared 5 bases from V and 0 bases from J, leaving 5 bases between. The CDR3 has 12 amino acids.

The chain employs TRBV9 and TRBJ2-3; no definite D call. The CDR3 runs to 16 residues. Per germline, CDR1 SGDLS and CDR2 YYNGEE. Trimming left V 0 bases short and J 2 bases short, with 13 bases between. CDR3 region: CASSVVGQSVTDTQYF. The CDR3 nucleotides read TGTGCCAGCAGCGTAGTAGGGCAATCGGTCACAGATACGCAGTATTTT.

The chain couples TRBV28 to TRBJ1-2; D gene ambiguous. Germline V lookup: CDR1 MDHEN, CDR2 SYDVKM. This CDR3 is built from 13 residues. V lost 6 bases, J lost 8 bases, and 16 bases lay in between. CDR3 protein: CASSTGRMGGYTF. In DNA form, the CDR3 reads TGTGCCAGCAGCACCGGACGGATGGGGGGCTACACCTTC.

V gene TRBV2 combines with J gene TRBJ1-1; D is perhaps TRBD1 (5 bases). Germline lookup yields CDR1 SNHLY and CDR2 FYNNEI. The CDR3 spans 13 residues. V was cut by 3 bases and J by 6 bases, with 11 bases left in between. This CDR3 reads CASSDSGISEAFF. CDR3 nucleotide sequence: TGTGCCAGCAGTGACTCAGGGATATCTGAAGCTTTCTTT.

The V gene is TRBV6-6, the J gene TRBJ2-7, with D uncertain. Between the trimmed V and J ends, which lost 3 bases and 3 bases, there was a span of 9 bases. Per the germline V gene, CDR1 is MNHNY and CDR2 is SVGAGI (reference sequence). The CDR3 has 13 residues. As DNA, the CDR3 is TGTGCCAGCAGTTATCTTCCTAACTACGAGCAGTACTTC. Encoded protein: CASSYLPNYEQYF.

The rearrangement links TRBV5-1 to TRBJ2-5, with D perhaps TRBD1 (5 bases). The V end was cut by 5 bases, the J end by 3 bases, with 11 bases between. CDR3 size: 13 residues. From germline, CDR1 is SGHRS and CDR2 YFSETQ. CDR3 region: CASRGVDEETQYF. CDR3 in DNA: TGCGCCAGCAGAGGGGTCGACGAAGAGACCCAGTACTTC.